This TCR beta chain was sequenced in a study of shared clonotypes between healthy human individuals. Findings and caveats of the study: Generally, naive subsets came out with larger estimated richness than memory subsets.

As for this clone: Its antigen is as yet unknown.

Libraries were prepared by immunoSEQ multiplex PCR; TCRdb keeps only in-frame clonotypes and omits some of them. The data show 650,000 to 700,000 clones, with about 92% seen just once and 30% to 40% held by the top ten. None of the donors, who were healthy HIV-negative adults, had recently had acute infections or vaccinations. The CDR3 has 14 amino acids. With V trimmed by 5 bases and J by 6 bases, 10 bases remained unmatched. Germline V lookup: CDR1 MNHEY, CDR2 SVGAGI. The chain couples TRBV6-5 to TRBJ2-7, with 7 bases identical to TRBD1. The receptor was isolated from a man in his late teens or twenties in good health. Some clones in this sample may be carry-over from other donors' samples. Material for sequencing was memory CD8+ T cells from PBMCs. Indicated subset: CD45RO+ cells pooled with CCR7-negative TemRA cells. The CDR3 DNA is TGTGCCAGCAGTCCCGACAGGGTAAGGGTCGAGCAGTACTTC. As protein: CASSPDRVRVEQYF.